The T cell receptor (beta chain) described here comes from a study of vaccination and CD4 T cells after COVID-19. Study overall: Six men and four women formed the convalescents, two being Hispanic. Median draw time for post-COVID samples was roughly 100 days post-diagnosis (range 35 to 161).

Treatment given: approximately 9-day PBMC culture with coronavirus spike peptide pools or control peptides (ViraFEST assay). A word on this clonotype: Its antigen is not identified.

The germline V and J ends were trimmed by 6 bases and 4 bases, with 13 bases remaining between them. CDR1 MNHNS and CDR2 SASEGT come from the germline V gene. The CDR3 totals 13 residues. At the Johns Hopkins FTIC core, DNA taken from cultured CD4+ T cells was sequenced by way of the Oncomine TCR Beta short-read assay. TCRdb fed the PCR reads into MiXCR, producing one record per CDR3 protein. The sample has 5,500 to 8,000 distinct CDR3 sequences, 70% to 75% seen once. The chain is built from TRBV6-1 and TRBJ2-7, with D unresolved. Sequencing was carried out using CD4+ T cells from blood, cultured in vitro. The sequence came from a human donor who had recovered from COVID-19. The CDR3 DNA sequence: TGTGCCAGCAGCCCTAGTATCGGATACGAGCAGTACTTC. Its protein product is CASSPSIGYEQYF.